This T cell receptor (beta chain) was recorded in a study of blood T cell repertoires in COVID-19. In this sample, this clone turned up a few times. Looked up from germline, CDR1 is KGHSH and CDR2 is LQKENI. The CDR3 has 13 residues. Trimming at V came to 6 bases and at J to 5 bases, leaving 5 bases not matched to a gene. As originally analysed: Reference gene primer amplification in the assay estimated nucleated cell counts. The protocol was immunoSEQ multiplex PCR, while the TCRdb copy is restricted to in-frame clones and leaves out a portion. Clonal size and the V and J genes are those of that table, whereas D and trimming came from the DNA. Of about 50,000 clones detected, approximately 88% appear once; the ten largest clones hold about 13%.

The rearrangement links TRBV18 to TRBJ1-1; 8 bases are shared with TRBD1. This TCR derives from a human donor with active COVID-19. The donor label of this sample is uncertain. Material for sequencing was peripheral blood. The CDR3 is CASSQGAGTEAFF. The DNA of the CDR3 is TGTGCCAGCTCCCAGGGGGCTGGGACTGAAGCTTTCTTT. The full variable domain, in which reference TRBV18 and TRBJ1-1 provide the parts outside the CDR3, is NAGVMQNPRHLVRRRGQEARLRCSPMKGHSHVYWYRQLPEEGLKFMVYLQKENIIDESGMPKERFSAEFPKEGPSILRIQQVVRGDSAAYFCASSQGAGTEAFFGQGTRLTVV.